This T cell receptor beta chain was profiled in a study of molecular identifiers for immune sequencing clone quantification. Points from the study as a whole: Jurkat TCR RNA spiked in from one cell (amid 800,000 to 1,000,000 naive cells) was reportedly detectable.

CDR3 size: 15 residues. With 2 bases clipped from V and 4 bases from J, the junction kept 2 bases outside the gene matches. Germline V CDR1 and CDR2: LGHNA, YSLEER. Libraries of naive CD8 T cells were made from around 20,000 to 1,000,000 sorted cells. They used 10%, 30% or 50% RNA. Naive CD8 T cells were picked out by sorting for CD8+CD4-CCR7+CD45RA+. Both previously described methods and listed TCR primers were employed to make bulk TCR libraries. Each CDR3 protein gets one entry after TCRdb re-called the PCR reads with MiXCR. The profile shows 75,000 to 95,000 distinct CDR3 sequences, 20% to 25% of them singletons. This clonotype was detected many times. Its target is unknown.

What was sequenced was naive CD8+ T cells from blood, with Jurkat cell RNA spiked in. Noted subset: FACS-sorted CD8+CD4-CCR7+CD45RA+ naive T cells. This chain uses TRBV4-3 with TRBJ2-1, with 10 bases lining up with TRBD2. The sequence derives from a human donor in good health. Some libraries in this study had Jurkat cell RNA spiked in. This CDR3 is CASSQTSGAYNEQFF. The CDR3 DNA sequence: TGCGCCAGCAGCCAAACTAGCGGGGCATACAATGAGCAGTTCTTC.